This T cell receptor beta chain is drawn from a study of blood T cell repertoires in COVID-19. Study summary: The samples span acute and convalescent COVID-19 from the United States, Italy and Spain.

TCRdb's table, derived via immunoSEQ multiplex PCR, lists solely in-frame clones and lacks some. The top ten hold approximately 4% of the sample, which has a few hundred thousand clones, around 89% seen once. The study assigned cohorts using participant-reported clinical history. The sample holds one count of this clone. Germline CDR1 and CDR2: KGHDR and SFDVKD. J lost 8 bases, V lost 10 bases, and 8 bases had no gene match. This CDR3 has 13 residues. The origin of this receptor is a young woman with acute COVID-19. The chain couples TRBV24-1 to TRBJ1-1, with TRBD1 matching over 11 bases. Sequenced material: PBMCs or T cells enriched from blood (not recorded which). The DNA for the CDR3 is TGTGCCACGGACAGGGGGCTGGGGACGGAAGCTTTCTTT. It codes for CATDRGLGTEAFF.